These 17 T cell receptor beta chains were all obtained from the same sample, sequenced in a study of spatial heterogeneity in lung cancer. Indicated time point: blood at routine non-recurrence follow-up after resection. A single record per CDR3 protein comes from TCRdb applying MiXCR to the 5' RACE reads. This sample has about 36,000 distinct CDR3 sequences, with approximately 8% found just once. Sequenced material: PBMCs, taken at follow-up. The receptors here all came from a male donor with early-stage non-small cell lung cancer.

At least ten counts were recorded for this clonotype. The chain joins TRBV3-1 to TRBJ1-1; D gene unclear. Trimming took off 1 base at V and 1 base at J, with 7 bases between the two ends. The CDR3 is made up of 14 amino acids. Germline V gene data show CDR1 as LGHDT and CDR2 as YNNKEL (reference sequence). CDR3 protein: CASSQVYENTEAFF. CDR3 nucleotide sequence: TGTGCCAGCAGCCAAGTCTATGAGAACACTGAAGCTTTCTTT.

This clonotype was found many times. The chain joins TRBV20-1 to TRBJ2-7, with D possibly called TRBD1 or TRBD2 (5 bases each). V was trimmed by 1 base and J by 0 bases, leaving 13 bases between them. CDR1 is DFQATT and CDR2 is SNEGSKA in the germline V gene (reference sequence). This CDR3 comprises 15 residues. The CDR3 nucleotides read TGCAGTGCTAGAGTTACCGGGGACCTCTCCTACGAGCAGTACTTC. Its translation: CSARVTGDLSYEQYF.

V gene TRBV7-6 combines with J gene TRBJ2-2; tentative D call: TRBD1 (5 bases). V was pared by 1 base and J by 6 bases, with 15 bases between. The germline CDR1 and CDR2 sequences are SGHVS and FNYEAQ. The CDR3 runs 16 residues. Here the CDR3 reads CASSLGSDLRAGELFF. Here the CDR3 DNA reads TGTGCCAGCAGCTTAGGGTCCGACCTCAGGGCCGGGGAGCTGTTTTTT.

This clonotype was counted many times. The J gene is TRBJ1-3, the V gene TRBV20-1; no definite D call. The CDR3 has 15 residues. Germline V gene data show CDR1 as DFQATT and CDR2 as SNEGSKA (reference sequence). Between the trimmed V and J ends, which lost 3 bases and 2 bases, there was a span of 14 bases. CDR3 sequence: CSARGPDITGNTIYF. The CDR3 DNA follows: TGCAGTGCTAGGGGCCCTGACATTACTGGAAACACCATATATTTT.

The sample holds many counts of this clonotype. The chain recombines TRBV2 with TRBJ2-2; D not resolved. V was pared by 8 bases and J by 0 bases, with 13 bases between. The CDR3 is 15 residues long. The germline V gene encodes CDR1 SNHLY and CDR2 FYNNEI. The CDR3 sequence: CASSDRPSNTGELFF. The DNA of the CDR3 is TGTGCCAGCTCGGACCGGCCCTCGAACACCGGGGAGCTGTTTTTT. Drawing the rest from reference TRBV2 and TRBJ2-2, the complete variable domain is EPEVTQTPSHQVTQMGQEVILRCVPISNHLYFYWYRQILGQKVEFLVSFYNNEISEKSEIFDDQFSVERPDGSNFTLKIRSTKLEDSAMYFCASSDRPSNTGELFFGEGSRLTVL.

The J gene is TRBJ2-7, the V gene TRBV20-1; 8 bases match TRBD2. Germline CDR1 reads DFQATT; CDR2 reads SNEGSKA (reference sequence). V gave up 5 bases and J gave up 0 bases; unmatched junction bases: 6. This CDR3 spans 14 amino acids. The CDR3 spells CSASSGSPSYEQYF. DNA for the CDR3: TGCAGTGCTTCTAGCGGGTCCCCCTCCTACGAGCAGTACTTC.

This clonotype has a count of ten or more. The CDR3 DNA is TGTGCCAGCAGCTTGCTGGACGAGGGCCGCCAAGAGACCCAGTACTTC. Its translation is CASSLLDEGRQETQYF. This rearrangement joins TRBV7-9 to TRBJ2-5; tentatively, D is TRBD2 (5 bases). Trimming shortened V by 3 bases and J by 1 base, and 15 bases separated the two germline ends. This CDR3 spans 16 amino acids. CDR1 and CDR2 from the germline V gene are SEHNR and FQNEAQ (reference sequence).

This clonotype was counted at least ten times. J is TRBJ1-1 and V is TRBV7-9; no clear D. The ends were cut back, 0 bases at V and 8 bases at J, with 4 bases in the middle. CDR3 length: 11 residues. Germline V gives CDR1 SEHNR, CDR2 FQNEAQ (reference sequence). This CDR3 reads CASSLAAEAFF. CDR3 DNA: TGTGCCAGCAGCTTAGCGGCAGAAGCTTTCTTT.

This clonotype was observed many times. The V and J genes are TRBV7-8 and TRBJ2-7; D gene unclear. Trimming removed 5 bases at V and 5 bases at J, with 7 bases between. CDR1 and CDR2 (germline): SGHVS, FQNEAQ. The CDR3 loop spans 11 amino acids. The CDR3 DNA is TGTGCCAGCAGCCCCCGGCACGAGCAGTACTTC. Translating it yields CASSPRHEQYF.

About this clonotype: A much more abundant neighbour one base away suggests this may be a read error. V usage is TRBV2 and J usage is TRBJ2-5; perhaps D is TRBD1 or TRBD2 (5 bases each). Germline values: CDR1 SNHLY, CDR2 FYNNEI. The CDR3 runs to 12 residues. CDR3 sequence reads: CASIGAGETQHF. DNA of the CDR3: TGTGCCAGCATCGGGGCCGGGGAGACCCAGCACTTC.

This clonotype showed up many times. The rearrangement links TRBV12-3 or TRBV12-4 to TRBJ2-7; D is unclear. Trimming cost V 3 bases and J 2 bases, with 8 bases left between them. This CDR3 spans 13 amino acids. The CDR3 reads CASSFTATYEQYF. The DNA of the CDR3 is TGTGCCAGCAGTTTTACAGCCACCTACGAGCAGTACTTC.

The chain has TRBV7-2 and TRBJ2-1; D unresolved. Germline values: CDR1 SGHTA, CDR2 FQGNSA. The CDR3 runs to 12 residues. V was shortened by 4 bases and J by 8 bases, with 9 bases between the two germline ends. The CDR3 here is CASSSETHEQFF. Here the CDR3 DNA reads TGTGCCAGCAGCTCCGAAACCCATGAGCAGTTCTTC.

This clonotype was counted ten times or more. The chain has TRBV20-1 and TRBJ2-7, with 15 bases that match TRBD2. Per the germline V gene, CDR1 is DFQATT and CDR2 is SNEGSKA (reference sequence). There are 16 residues in the CDR3. Unmatched junction bases numbered 3, after V lost 1 base and J lost 2 bases. The CDR3 nucleotides read TGCAGTGCTAGAGGGACTAGCGGGGGGGCCCCCTACGAGCAGTACTTC. Its protein is CSARGTSGGAPYEQYF.

Many counts were recorded for this clonotype. J is TRBJ1-2 and V is TRBV6-5; 7 bases map to TRBD1. J gave up 3 bases and V 2 bases, and 3 bases lay outside the gene matches. This CDR3 has 14 residues. Germline V gene data show CDR1 as MNHEY and CDR2 as SVGAGI. CDR3 protein: CASSYAGTDYGYTF. The DNA of the CDR3 is TGTGCCAGCAGTTACGCAGGGACAGACTATGGCTACACCTTC.

This clonotype has only a few counts. Here the CDR3 DNA reads TGTGCCAGTAGTACGACAGGGAGCAATCAGCCCCAGCATTTT. This translates into CASSTTGSNQPQHF. J is TRBJ1-5 and V is TRBV19; 7 nucleotides agree with TRBD1. Germline V gives CDR1 LNHDA, CDR2 SQIVND (reference sequence). Unmatched junction bases numbered 1, after V lost 4 bases and J lost 1 base. The CDR3 runs to 14 residues.

This clonotype came up many times. This chain uses TRBV6-5 with TRBJ1-2; TRBD1 agrees at 8 bases. Trimming at V came to 6 bases and at J to 6 bases, leaving 6 bases not matched to a gene. CDR1 and CDR2 (germline): MNHEY, SVGAGI. This CDR3 region has 13 residues. The CDR3 DNA sequence: TGTGCCAGCAGCCCCGGGACAGGAGATGGCTACACCTTC. Translation: CASSPGTGDGYTF.

This clonotype came up many times. The rearrangement joins TRBV3-1 to TRBJ2-7; 8 bases fit TRBD1. V trimming: 1 base; J trimming: 4 bases; junction bases outside the gene matches: 9. This CDR3 is 16 amino acids long. The germline V gene has CDR1 LGHDT and CDR2 YNNKEL (reference sequence). CDR3 amino acids: CASSQVGGRQGYEQYF. The DNA for the CDR3 is TGTGCCAGCAGCCAAGTGGGGGGCAGACAGGGGTACGAGCAGTACTTC.